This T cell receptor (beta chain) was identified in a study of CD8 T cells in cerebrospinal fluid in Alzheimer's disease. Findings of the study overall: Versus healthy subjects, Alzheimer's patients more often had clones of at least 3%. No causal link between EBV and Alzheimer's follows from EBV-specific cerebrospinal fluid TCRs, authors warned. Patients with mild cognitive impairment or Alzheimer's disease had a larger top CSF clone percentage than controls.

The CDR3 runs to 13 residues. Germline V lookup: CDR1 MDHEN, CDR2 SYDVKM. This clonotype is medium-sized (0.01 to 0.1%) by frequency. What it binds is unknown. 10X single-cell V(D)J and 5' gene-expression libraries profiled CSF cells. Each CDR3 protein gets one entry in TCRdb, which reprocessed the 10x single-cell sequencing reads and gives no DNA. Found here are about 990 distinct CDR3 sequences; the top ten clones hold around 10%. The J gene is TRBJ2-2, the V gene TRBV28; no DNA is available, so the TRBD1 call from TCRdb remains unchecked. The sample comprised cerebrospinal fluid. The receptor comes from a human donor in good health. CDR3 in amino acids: CASGDPDTGELFF.